This T cell receptor (beta chain) was identified during a study of beta chain features in type 1 diabetes (dated by TCRdb to the late 2010s). Concerning the study at large: No differences in mean age, gender distribution, total cell number or subset yield were found between patients and healthy donors. A total of under 140,000,000 sorted cells were examined across all samples, and the number of cells per subset was strongly correlated with RNA yield. In the study, TCRB repertoires of sorted circulating CD4+ T cell subsets from recently diagnosed type 1 diabetes patients were compared with those of matched healthy donors. Whereas all 30 or so donors provided naive and central memory subsets, regulatory and stem cell-like memory subsets were isolated from just 8 patients and about 8 healthy donors. General study outcomes and caveats: Sequencing cDNA rather than genomic DNA could over-represent highly expressing activated cells, although activation and CD3 levels did not differ between groups. PCR may preferentially amplify shorter templates, but because patient and control samples were amplified and corrected together, any resulting skew would affect both groups equally. The naive, central memory and regulatory TCRB repertoires appeared to resemble one another more closely among patients than among healthy donors. Fewer insertions and more nucleotide deletions at VDJ recombination sites were observed in patients with type 1 diabetes, implying thymic rearrangement abnormalities. Only small numbers of individuals were included in the HLA sub-analyses, which left unresolved whether HLA type had any influence on TCRB rearrangement. In all four CD4+ subsets, TCRB CDR3 length was moderately but significantly shorter in type 1 diabetes patients.

Looking up the germline V gene yields CDR1 SGHVS and CDR2 FQNEAQ. The CDR3 runs 15 amino acids, cysteine and phenylalanine included. The DNA shown is the 45-base CDR3, in frame from base 1. V was cut back by 4 bases and J by 6 bases, leaving a gap of 16 bases between them. This clone was observed a handful of times. Its antigen remains unidentified. Base qualities were left out, and no much larger clone turns up one base away. Each donor gave one peripheral blood draw, averaging roughly 100 mL, which was collected into heparinised tubes. Naive, central memory, regulatory and stem cell-like memory CD4+ T cells were sorted on a BD FACSAria II using a panel including CD45RO, CCR7, CD25, CD127, CD95 and CD27. Purity was above 95% for every sorted population. Right away, PBMCs were isolated by Lymphoprep density gradient centrifugation and were stained directly, with no culture step. To minimize batch effects, samples were stained and sorted in pairs, one healthy donor with one patient per experiment.

The entire isolated RNA was reverse transcribed using the High Capacity cDNA Reverse Transcription Kit, and thus expressed TCRB transcripts were sequenced. Naive, central memory and regulatory T cell samples underwent deep immunoSEQ sequencing, averaging around 4 million total reads per sample. Sorted cells were lysed in RLT buffer, and RNA was extracted using DNase-treated RNeasy Micro or Mini kits according to cell number. To prevent cross-contamination, each cell subset was processed individually, whereas patient and healthy donor samples were processed jointly. The immunoSEQ multiplex PCR was used to amplify TCRB sequences from cDNA, yielding 87-bp fragments that span the CDR3 region. Amplicons were sequenced on the Illumina HiSeq platform. Concerning the study's data processing: Synthetic template baselines were used to correct PCR bias computationally, reads within Hamming distance 2 were collapsed together, and singletons that could not be merged were discarded. Reads were aligned against IMGT to assign V, D and J genes, CDR3 length and insertions or deletions at six rearrangement sites. Within each subset, clonotype counts were normalized to sorted cell number, after which true diversity and Gini coefficients were computed with the tcR R package. Repertoire sharing was quantified using the overlap coefficient calculated on TCRB nucleotide sequences. As a proxy for the pre-selection repertoire, out-of-frame TCRB sequences from naive cells were analyzed. TCRdb provides this immuneACCESS table in a form limited to in-frame rearrangements. Some clones are lacking; in checked studies, under half of them reflect an unresolved V gene, and why the rest are absent is not known. That table furnishes V, J and clone size, whereas the DNA furnished D and trimming. Across this sample there are 250,000 to 300,000 clones, with 13% to 15% seen only once. The ten largest clonotypes hold 0.015% to 0.02% of the sample.

The source of this sequence is a man aged 25-45 years with type 1 diabetes. The sequencing sample was made of naive CD4+ T cells from blood. What the cell subset or site label conveys for this sample: true naive CD4+ T cells. The rearrangement combines TRBV7-8 with TRBJ1-5; a tentative D call is TRBD1 (5 bases match). The DNA reads as follows: TGTGCCAGCAGCTCAAGAGTTATTGGGGCTCAGCCCCAGCATTTT. It specifies CASSSRVIGAQPQHF. With the rest looked up from the reference TRBV7-8 and TRBJ1-5 genes rather than sequenced, the full variable domain is GAGVSQSPRYKVAKRGQDVALRCDPISGHVSLFWYQQALGQGPEFLTYFQNEAQLDKSGLPSDRFFAERPEGSVSTLKIQRTQQEDSAVYLCASSSRVIGAQPQHFGDGTRLSIL.